This T cell receptor beta chain was sequenced in a study of radiotherapy plus CTLA-4 blockade in lung cancer. Background on the study: Of all patients, around 18% responded objectively and approximately 31% showed disease control. Study outcomes and limitations: Following radiotherapy plus ipilimumab, tumor-derived TCR clones expanded in the blood. Among reported predictors of response, early blood T cell clone dynamics with interferon-beta performed best.

As to this clone: Antigen specificity is unknown.

Method: immunoSEQ multiplex PCR; TCRdb's copy keeps in-frame clones and lacks some. Of 25,000 to 40,000 clones listed, roughly 70% are singletons. Ipilimumab CTLA-4 blockade and focal radiation were given to patients with chemo-refractory metastatic non-small-cell lung cancer. Trimming cost V 10 bases and J 1 base, with 17 bases left between them. In germline, CDR1 is SEHNR, CDR2 FQNEAQ (reference sequence). The CDR3 covers 15 residues. The TCR comes from a human donor with non-small cell lung cancer who had stable disease on radiotherapy plus ipilimumab. The sequenced sample was peripheral blood, obtained from a patient treated with radiotherapy plus ipilimumab. This chain connects TRBV7-9 to TRBJ1-5; tentative D call: TRBD1 (5 bases). The CDR3 coding sequence is TGTGCCACTACCCTTGAGTGGGGGAGCAATCAGCCCCAGCATTTT. As protein: CATTLEWGSNQPQHF.